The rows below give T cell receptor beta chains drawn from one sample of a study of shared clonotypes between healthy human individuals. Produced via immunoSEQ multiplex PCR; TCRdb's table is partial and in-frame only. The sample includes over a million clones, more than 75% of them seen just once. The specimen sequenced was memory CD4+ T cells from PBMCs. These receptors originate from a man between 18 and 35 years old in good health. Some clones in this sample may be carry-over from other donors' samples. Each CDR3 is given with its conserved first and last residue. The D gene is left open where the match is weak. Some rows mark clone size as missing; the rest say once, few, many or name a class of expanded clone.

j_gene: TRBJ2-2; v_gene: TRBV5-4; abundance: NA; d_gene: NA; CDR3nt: TGTGCCAGCAGCTTCCAGGGGAACACCGGGGAGCTGTTTTTT; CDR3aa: CASSFQGNTGELFF
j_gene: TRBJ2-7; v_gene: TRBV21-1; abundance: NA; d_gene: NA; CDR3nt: TGTGCCAGCAGCAAAGGGCCTAGCTTCTACGAGCAGTACTTC; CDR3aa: CASSKGPSFYEQYF
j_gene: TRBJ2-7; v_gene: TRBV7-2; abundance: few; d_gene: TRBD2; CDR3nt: TGTGCCAGCAGCTACTCTAGCGGGCAAAGCTACGAGCAGTACTTC; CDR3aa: CASSYSSGQSYEQYF
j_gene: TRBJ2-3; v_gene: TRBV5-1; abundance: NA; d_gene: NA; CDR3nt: TGCGCCAGCAGCTTGACGGGAACAGATACGCAGTATTTT; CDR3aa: CASSLTGTDTQYF
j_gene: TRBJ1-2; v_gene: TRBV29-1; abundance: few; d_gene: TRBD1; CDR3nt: TGCAGCGTTGCGCAATCTTTAGTGAGTCAGGGGGGCACCTTC; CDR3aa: CSVAQSLVSQGGTF
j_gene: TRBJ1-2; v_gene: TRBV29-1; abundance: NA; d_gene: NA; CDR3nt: TGCAGCGTTGCTCCCGCTAACTATGGCTACACCTTC; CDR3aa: CSVAPANYGYTF
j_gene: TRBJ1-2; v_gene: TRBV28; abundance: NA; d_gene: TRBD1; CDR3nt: TGTGCCAGCAGTTCAGGACAGGGTCGAGATGGCTACACCTTC; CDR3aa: CASSSGQGRDGYTF
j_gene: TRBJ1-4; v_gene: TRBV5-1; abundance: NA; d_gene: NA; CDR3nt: TGCGCCAGCGGGCCGGTCGCGGGCACTAATGAAAAACTGTTTTTT; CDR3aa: CASGPVAGTNEKLFF
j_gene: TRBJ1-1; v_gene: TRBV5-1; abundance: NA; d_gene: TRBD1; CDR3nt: TGCGCCAGCAGCATACCGACAGGGCCGAACACTGAAGCTTTCTTT; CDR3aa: CASSIPTGPNTEAFF
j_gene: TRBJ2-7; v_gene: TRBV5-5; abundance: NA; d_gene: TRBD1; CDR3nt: TGTGCCAGCAGCTTCGGGGCGGGACAGGGAAAATTGGGGCAGTACTTC; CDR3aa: CASSFGAGQGKLGQYF
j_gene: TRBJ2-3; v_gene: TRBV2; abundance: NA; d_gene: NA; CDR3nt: TGTGCCAGCAGTGAAGGGGGACTTCGAGCAGATACGCAGTATTTT; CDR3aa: CASSEGGLRADTQYF
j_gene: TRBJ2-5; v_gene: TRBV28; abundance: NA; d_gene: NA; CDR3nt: TGTGCCAGCAGCACCGGGCCTGGGGGAGAGACCCAGTACTTC; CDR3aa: CASSTGPGGETQYF
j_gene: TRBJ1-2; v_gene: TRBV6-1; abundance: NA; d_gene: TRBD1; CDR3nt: TGCGCCACCCGGGACAGGGGGCGTAACTATGGCTACACCTTC; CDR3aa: CATRDRGRNYGYTF
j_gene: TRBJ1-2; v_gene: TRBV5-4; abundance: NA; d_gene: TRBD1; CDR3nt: TGTGCCAGCAGGGCCGGGACAGGGGGCTCTAACTATGGCTACACCTTC; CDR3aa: CASRAGTGGSNYGYTF
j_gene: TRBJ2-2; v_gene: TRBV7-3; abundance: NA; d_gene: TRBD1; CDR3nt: TGTGCCAGCAGCCCCCAGACAGGGTGGGCCGGGGAGCTGTTTTTT; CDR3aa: CASSPQTGWAGELFF